The 15 T cell receptor beta chains below all came from one sample that was sequenced in a study of monozygotic twins with inflammatory bowel disease (dated by TCRdb to between 2017 and 2020). The receptor library was made with 5' RACE. Sequencing used an Illumina HiSeq 2500. TCRdb reprocessed the reads, so every CDR3 protein sequence counts as one entry and DNA is not shown. In this sample's table one finds approximately 330,000 distinct CDR3 sequences. The top ten constitute around 2% of the sample. The specimen sequenced was blood. Source of these receptors: a human donor with ulcerative colitis or Crohn's disease, or a healthy co-twin of an affected twin (not recorded which).

This chain uses TRBV4-3 with TRBJ2-1; as DNA is missing, the TRBD2 call by TCRdb cannot be tested. The germline CDR1 and CDR2 sequences are LGHNA and YSLEER. This CDR3 region has 17 residues. CDR3 region: CASSRQLSGGAGNEQFF.

The J gene is TRBJ2-7, the V gene TRBV20-1; checking the TCRdb D call of TRBD1 is not possible without DNA. The CDR3 loop spans 15 amino acids. From germline, CDR1 is DFQATT and CDR2 SNEGSKA (reference sequence). The CDR3: CSARDRRTGSYEQYF.

The V call is TRBV20-1, the J call TRBJ2-1; the D gene TCRdb calls, TRBD1, cannot be checked with no DNA. Germline loops: CDR1 DFQATT, CDR2 SNEGSKA (reference sequence). CDR3 length: 14 amino acids. CDR3 region: CSASRASSYNEQFF.

The chain employs TRBV2 and TRBJ2-7; the D call of TRBD1 rests on TCRdb alone, since no DNA is present to check it. Germline lookup yields CDR1 SNHLY and CDR2 FYNNEI. This CDR3 spans 14 amino acids. CDR3 protein: CASSEERGTYEQYF.

This chain connects TRBV25-1 to TRBJ2-7. The CDR3 extends over 11 amino acids. The germline V gene encodes CDR1 MGHDK and CDR2 SYGVNS. The CDR3 protein is CASSERNEQYF.

V usage is TRBV7-8 and J usage is TRBJ2-1; absent DNA, TCRdb's TRBD1 call cannot be checked. The germline V gene encodes CDR1 SGHVS and CDR2 FQNEAQ. The CDR3 length is 18 residues. The CDR3 protein is CASSLALAGGQVFNEQFF.

The chain joins TRBV20-1 to TRBJ2-1. This CDR3 spans 16 amino acids. Germline V gene lookup returns CDR1 DFQATT and CDR2 SNEGSKA (reference sequence). The CDR3 protein is CSARPTGHSSYNEQFF.

V usage is TRBV7-7 and J usage is TRBJ2-3; the TRBD2 assignment by TCRdb is unverifiable without DNA. There are 15 residues in the CDR3. The germline gives CDR1 SSHAT, CDR2 FNYEAQ (reference sequence). This chain's CDR3 is CASSKRQGPADTQYF.

The rearrangement links TRBV5-1 to TRBJ2-7; TCRdb outputs TRBD1, but without DNA this stays unchecked. Per the germline V gene, CDR1 is SGHRS and CDR2 is YFSETQ. CDR3 length equals 15 residues. The CDR3 spells CASSLGAGEGYEQYF. The whole variable domain, filled in from reference TRBV5-1 and TRBJ2-7, reads KAGVTQTPRYLIKTRGQQVTLSCSPISGHRSVSWYQQTPGQGLQFLFEYFSETQRNKGNFPGRFSGRQFSNSRSEMNVSTLELGDSALYLCASSLGAGEGYEQYFGPGTRLTVT.

This CDR3 reads CASSPSADVEQYF. This chain uses TRBV18 with TRBJ2-7. Germline assignment: CDR1 KGHSH and CDR2 LQKENI. This CDR3 is built from 13 residues. The full variable domain, completed using reference TRBV18 and TRBJ2-7, is NAGVMQNPRHLVRRRGQEARLRCSPMKGHSHVYWYRQLPEEGLKFMVYLQKENIIDESGMPKERFSAEFPKEGPSILRIQQVVRGDSAAYFCASSPSADVEQYFGPGTRLTVT.

The V gene is TRBV18, the J gene TRBJ2-7; TCRdb selects TRBD1, and the lack of DNA leaves this call unchecked. The CDR3 totals 16 residues. Germline CDR1 is KGHSH and CDR2 is LQKENI. CDR3 in amino acids: CASSPPGLKGTYEQYF. The variable domain in full, completed from reference TRBV18 and TRBJ2-7, reads NAGVMQNPRHLVRRRGQEARLRCSPMKGHSHVYWYRQLPEEGLKFMVYLQKENIIDESGMPKERFSAEFPKEGPSILRIQQVVRGDSAAYFCASSPPGLKGTYEQYFGPGTRLTVT.

The chain has TRBV18 and TRBJ1-4. Germline values: CDR1 KGHSH, CDR2 LQKENI. The length of the CDR3 is 14 residues. CDR3: CASSPSQTNEKLFF.

The rearrangement links TRBV10-3 to TRBJ2-7; the TCRdb D gene call, TRBD1, has no DNA to confirm it. Germline values: CDR1 ENHRY, CDR2 SYGVKD. The CDR3 has 13 residues. The CDR3 is CAIGKWDNPQRVF.

This sequence joins TRBV19 and TRBJ1-6; TCRdb proposes TRBD1, but this gene call is untestable without DNA. The CDR3 sequence is 15 residues long. CDR1 is LNHDA and CDR2 is SQIVND in the germline V gene (reference sequence). The CDR3 spells CARPTGRPNNSPLHF.

The rearrangement uses TRBV3-1 and TRBJ2-5; lacking DNA, the TRBD2 call made by TCRdb goes unchecked. This CDR3 has 13 residues. Germline CDR1 reads LGHDT; CDR2 reads YNNKEL (reference sequence). CDR3 residues: CASRGRLQETQYF.